The 9 T cell receptor beta chains presented below share a single source sample, sequenced in a study of long-term antiretroviral therapy in people with HIV. Run at survey level, the immunoSEQ assay was version v3.0. Assay: immunoSEQ multiplex PCR; the TCRdb copy retains only in-frame clones and omits some. Of about 22,000 clones in the sample, roughly 80% were seen once. The source was unsorted PBMCs, collected 0.5 years before starting antiretroviral therapy. The receptors originated from a man aged 40-50 years with HIV.

The CDR3 DNA is TGTGCCAGCAAGCCCCTGAGGGGGTACAATGAGCAGTTCTTC. It yields the protein CASKPLRGYNEQFF. The rearrangement joins TRBV25-1 to TRBJ2-1; D might be TRBD1 (6 bases). The CDR3 is 14 amino acids. Trimming left V 7 bases short and J 4 bases short, with 14 bases between. CDR1 is MGHDK, CDR2 SYGVNS, per germline.

CDR3 residues: CASSLAAGTTDTQYF. The CDR3 DNA reads TGTGCCAGCAGCTTAGCTGCAGGGACCACAGATACGCAGTATTTT. J is TRBJ2-3 and V is TRBV7-2; perhaps D is TRBD1 or TRBD2 (5 bases each). Germline CDR1 SGHTA, CDR2 FQGNSA. There are 15 residues in the CDR3. Trimming left V 0 bases short and J 2 bases short, with 9 bases between.

This chain connects TRBV18 to TRBJ1-1; possible D gene TRBD1, 5 bases. The CDR3 has 15 amino acids. The germline V and J ends were trimmed by 8 bases and 1 base, with 17 bases remaining between them. Germline assignment: CDR1 KGHSH and CDR2 LQKENI. CDR3 sequence (DNA): TGTGCCAGCACCCCACGCCGGGGCTCGAACACTGAAGCTTTCTTT. This encodes CASTPRRGSNTEAFF.

The chain is built from TRBV7-9 and TRBJ2-5, with D tentatively TRBD1 or TRBD2 (6 bases each). Germline CDR1 SEHNR, CDR2 FQNEAQ (reference sequence). Trimming stripped 1 base from V and 4 bases from J, with 13 bases between. The CDR3 has 15 amino acids. CDR3 nucleotides: TGTGCCAGCAGCTTAGAGGGGGACGGGGGAGAGACCCAGTACTTC. Amino acid sequence: CASSLEGDGGETQYF.

The chain combines TRBV11-2 with TRBJ1-6; TRBD1 aligns across 7 bases. Germline CDR1 SGHAT, CDR2 FQNNGV. CDR3 length: 16 amino acids. The J segment lost 7 bases and the V segment lost 0 bases, leaving 6 bases of the junction unmatched. The CDR3 region has the DNA TGTGCCAGCAGCTTAGATCAGGGACAGCAAAATTCACCCCTCCACTTT. Amino acids: CASSLDQGQQNSPLHF.

This chain joins TRBV7-9 and TRBJ2-4; weak D call: TRBD1 (6 bases). V lost 2 bases, J lost 2 bases, and 10 bases lay in between. Per germline, CDR1 SEHNR and CDR2 FQNEAQ (reference sequence). This CDR3 comprises 15 residues. The CDR3 DNA is TGTGCCAGCAGCTTAACAGGGATCTCCAAAAACATTCAGTACTTC. Amino acids: CASSLTGISKNIQYF.

The chain couples TRBV19 to TRBJ2-7, with D uncertain. The CDR3 has 15 residues. Germline CDR1 LNHDA, CDR2 SQIVND (reference sequence). Trimming took 0 bases from V and 6 from J, leaving 15 bases between them. CDR3 region: CASSIDLGRLGEQYF. As DNA, the CDR3 is TGTGCCAGTAGTATAGATCTTGGACGGCTCGGCGAGCAGTACTTC.

The chain recombines TRBV6-6 with TRBJ1-5, with D unclear. With 2 bases removed from V and 4 bases from J, the gap between germline ends came to 6 bases. The CDR3 consists of 13 residues. Germline CDR1 and CDR2: MNHNY and SVGAGI (reference sequence). In DNA form, the CDR3 reads TGTGCCAGCAGTTACGGTCAGAATCAGCCCCAGCATTTT. This codes for CASSYGQNQPQHF.

The rearrangement joins TRBV23-1 to TRBJ2-6; D not resolved. TRBV23-1 is an ORF, with its function uncertain. The V and J ends lost 6 bases and 4 bases respectively, with 7 bases between them. The CDR3 sequence is 13 residues long. CDR3 bases: TGCGCCAGCAGCCCCCCCGGGGCCAACGTCCTGACTTTC. Its protein is CASSPPGANVLTF.